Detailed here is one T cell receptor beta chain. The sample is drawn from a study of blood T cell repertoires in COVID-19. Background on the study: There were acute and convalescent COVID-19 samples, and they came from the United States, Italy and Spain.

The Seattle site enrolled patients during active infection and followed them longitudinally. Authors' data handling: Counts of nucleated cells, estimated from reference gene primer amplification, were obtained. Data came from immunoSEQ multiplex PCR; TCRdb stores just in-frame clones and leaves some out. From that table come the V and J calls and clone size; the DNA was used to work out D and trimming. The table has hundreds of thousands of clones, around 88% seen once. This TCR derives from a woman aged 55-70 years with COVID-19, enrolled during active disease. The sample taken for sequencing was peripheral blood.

The CDR3 is CASSLRQGLLDSGANVLTF. The CDR3 nucleotides read TGTGCCAGCAGCTTGAGACAGGGGCTTCTCGACTCTGGGGCCAACGTCCTGACTTTC. The V and J genes are TRBV11-3 and TRBJ2-6; TRBD1 aligns across 8 bases. After removal of 3 bases from V and 0 bases from J, the junction contained 10 bases not matched to a gene. Looked up from germline, CDR1 is SGHNT and CDR2 is YENEEA. This CDR3 comprises 19 residues.